This T cell receptor beta chain emerged from a study of HIV-infected patients and healthy controls (dated by TCRdb to the mid-2010s). For the wider study: CD4 counts rose modestly but significantly in about 90% of the 16 patients after three months of therapy, yet stayed below normal ranges. No consistent shift in CD8 counts was seen during early therapy, whereas a slight rise was seen in the CD4:CD8 ratio. Viral load became undetectable in about 75% of the 16 patients by the second bleed and in all patients after a further year of therapy. Patients exhibited no overall T-cell lymphocytopenia, and total CDR3 counts per chain were not significantly different from those of controls. The study tested whether deep TCR repertoire sequencing of HIV patients' small blood samples could capture immune perturbation and reconstitution. Broad study findings and their caveats: Rare events from HIV-infected data received too much weight under size-matching, and comparisons were complicated by unequal numbers of distinct sequences between patients and controls. The use of whole blood limited sequencing depth and precluded separation of the dynamics of distinct T-cell subpopulations. Processing was restricted to sixteen HIV-infected individuals, which the authors judged to be a major constraint on the generalizability of the findings. HIV-infected repertoires showed significantly elevated mean Gini indices relative to controls, which possibly reflects oligoclonality. Alpha-chain CDR3s from MAIT cells appeared at high frequency in healthy controls but were severely depleted in HIV+ repertoires. During therapy, a significant decrease in frequency was seen for HIV-associated CDR3s, whereas no significant change was found for CMV-associated CDR3s, although most of them became more frequent. Mean usage differed significantly between HIV-infected patients and controls for eight alpha and eight beta V genes. The apparent post-therapy recovery of the Gini index in HIV-infected patients was not reproduced in size-matched repertoire data. Healthy control repertoires showed roughly threefold more distinct CDR3s and higher Shannon diversity than untreated HIV+ repertoires. More CDR3s were shared between individuals among healthy controls than among HIV+ patients, as measured by Jaccard index and by the count of highly shared sequences. The study did not determine donor HLA types. Alpha-beta chain pairing was not determined in the samples. Slight age and sex profile differences between the study cohorts did not explain the observed diversity differences.

Measured from the cysteine to the phenylalanine, the CDR3 is 16 residues long. Only the CDR3 part of the read is kept: 48 bases, read in frame from the first base. V is pruned by 4 bases and J by 8 bases, leaving 13 bases of the junction without a gene match. In the germline V gene, CDR1 corresponds to SNHLY and CDR2 to FYNNEI. Reverse transcription of about 500 ng RNA was performed with SuperScript III using primers directed against the alpha and beta constant regions. Separate alpha and beta chain libraries were made by chain-specific third strand synthesis with multiplexing indices. The protocol used a single primer pair to amplify all rearrangements within a chain, which avoided primer bias, and attached molecular barcodes to each cDNA molecule. T4 RNA Ligase 1 joined purified cDNA to a 5' RACE adapter that carried a random hexamer and the SP2 sequencing primer site. Second strand synthesis was performed with Phusion polymerase and primed from the SP2 site, and slow temperature ramps were applied to favor optimal annealing. Each molecule's 12-nucleotide barcode consisted of two random hexamer sequences, both added before amplification and joined together. A short first PCR added P5 and P7 adapter elements plus a second index, followed by a roughly 25-cycle amplification PCR with P5s and P7 primers. In total the libraries went through about 25 PCR cycles, after which the libraries were quantified on a Qubit, sized on a Bioanalyzer, and diluted to 3 to 4.5 nM. Normalized libraries were sequenced on an Illumina MiSeq with 2 x 250 paired-end kits. Into approximately 10 ul Tris-Cl, the reverse transcription reactions were eluted following cleanup on MinElute columns. Adapter ligations ran for around 22 hours at 16 degrees C and were afterwards cleaned with AMPure XP beads at a 1:1 ratio. In the source study's methods: A modified Decombinator that output V, J, insert and barcode information was used to process the demultiplexed FASTQ files. Sequences sharing a barcode but differing from the dominant sequence were discarded as errors, and barcodes clustered at Levenshtein distance 3 were counted to estimate original cDNA molecules. For downstream analyses, the R packages ineq, vegan, igraph and RCytoscape were used, along with IMGT nomenclature and CDR3 definitions. To avoid skew from clonal expansion, each TCR was counted once, and V gene usage was computed over distinct sequences. Whenever two unique CDR3 amino acid sequences within a donor differed by a single Levenshtein edit, similarity networks linked them. Published HIV-specific CDR3s (just over 90 alpha, some 670 beta) and CMV-specific CDR3s (around 13 alpha, 200 to 300 beta) were assembled and queried against the repertoires. Random subsampling to size-matched repertoires demonstrated that the decreased diversity in patients did not result from their lower sequence numbers. Starting from the raw public reads, TCRdb applied fastp trimming at Q25, assembled clones with MiXCR and retained in-frame beta chains. Rows are combined by CDR3 protein, so each entry shows the most common genes and DNA. TCRdb's processing, not the study's, gives the V and J calls here. The sample contains about 9,600 distinct CDR3 sequences, about 7% of them found a single time. Together, the top ten hold around 36% of the sample.

Whole blood was used without cell fractionation, so all unsorted peripheral T cells were reflected in the repertoire. For RNA extraction, about 2.3 ml of peripheral blood was collected into Tempus tubes. The first sixteen eligible patients were processed from the enrolled HIV-infected adults, who had not yet received antiretroviral therapy and were about to begin treatment. Enrollment excluded patients who had febrile or AIDS-related illness, tumors, hepatitis B or C coinfection, immunomodulatory therapy, recent vaccination or treatment interruptions. Residual genomic DNA was removed with the TURBO-DNase kit and globin mRNA was depleted with GLOBINclear. The study collected pretreatment blood from HIV-infected patients just before antiretroviral therapy was started. This clonotype came up many times. It has no known antigen specificity. The sample holds no much larger clone one base away, and base qualities are not on file.

Sequencing was performed on blood, taken before antiretroviral therapy. The receptor chain draws on TRBV2 and TRBJ1-5, and 8 junction bases match TRBD1. The origin of this receptor is an adult with HIV infection. At the DNA level, the sequence is TGTGCCAGCAGTGGGTCCTGGGACAGGCCGTCGGAGCCCCAGCATTTT. The resulting protein is CASSGSWDRPSEPQHF.